This passage covers 20 T cell receptor beta chains from one sample sequenced in a study of CD4 and CD8 cells across lung adenocarcinoma regions. TCRdb used MiXCR to reprocess the PCR reads, holding one entry per CDR3 protein. The table records about 19,000 distinct CDR3 sequences, around half of them present only once. What was sequenced was CD8+ T cells from the center of a lung tumor. These receptors came from a female donor with lung adenocarcinoma. The CD4 and CD8 labels of this study may be unreliable.

A word on this clonotype: One end of the junction fails to match germline, which may point to a read error. The chain carries TRBV27 and TRBJ2-4; possible D gene TRBD2, 5 bases. This CDR3 contains 15 residues. Germline V gene sequence: CDR1 MNHEY, CDR2 SMNVEV (reference sequence). This chain's CDR3 is CARGPRLGAKNTQYF. The CDR3 DNA sequence: TGTGCCCGCGGGCCGCGGCTGGGAGCCAAAAACACTCAGTATTTC.

This rearrangement joins TRBV5-4 to TRBJ2-1; D may be TRBD1 (6 bases). Germline V lookup: CDR1 SGHNT, CDR2 YYREEE (reference sequence). Between the trimmed V and J ends, which lost 4 bases and 6 bases, there was a span of 17 bases. The CDR3 sequence is 15 residues long. In DNA form, the CDR3 reads TGTGCCAGCAGCCCCACAGGGACCCCTTTCAATGAGCAGTTCTTC. It encodes CASSPTGTPFNEQFF.

This clonotype was seen ten or more times. The chain employs TRBV11-2 and TRBJ2-5; no firm D call. Trimming left V 5 bases short and J 5 bases short, with 15 bases between. This CDR3 has 14 amino acids. In germline, CDR1 is SGHAT, CDR2 FQNNGV. Here the CDR3 reads CASSPIRQAETQYF. Here the CDR3 DNA reads TGTGCCAGCAGCCCGATCCGGCAGGCGGAGACCCAGTACTTC.

This rearrangement joins TRBV6-1 to TRBJ1-1, with D possibly TRBD1 on 5 matching bases. This CDR3 contains 15 residues. Trimming took 8 bases from V and 1 from J, leaving 17 bases between them. The V gene's germline CDR1 is MNHNS and CDR2 SASEGT. The DNA for the CDR3 is TGTGCCAGCCTGCAACCCCGGGGGACGAACACTGAAGCTTTCTTT. It specifies CASLQPRGTNTEAFF.

The chain couples TRBV5-6 to TRBJ2-4; D ambiguous. The germline V gene has CDR1 SGHDT and CDR2 YYEEEE. V lost 0 bases and J 2 bases, leaving 12 bases between the germline ends. This CDR3 region has 16 residues. CDR3 coding DNA: TGTGCCAGCAGCTTGGTAGAAATTAGTCCCAAAAACATTCAGTACTTC. This codes for CASSLVEISPKNIQYF.

This clonotype was seen just once. The V call is TRBV6-1, the J call TRBJ2-1, with D uncertain. V was clipped by 6 bases and J by 0 bases, with 12 bases between them. The CDR3 is 15 amino acids. Germline CDR1 reads MNHNS; CDR2 reads SASEGT. CDR3 residues: CASRPDSSSYNEQFF. The CDR3 nucleotides read TGTGCCAGCAGGCCCGACTCGAGCTCCTACAATGAGCAGTTCTTC.

A word on this clonotype: The junction differs from germline at one of its ends, possibly a read error. V is TRBV13 and J is TRBJ2-5; D is tentatively TRBD1 or TRBD2 (6 bases each). Germline CDR1 reads PRHDT; CDR2 reads FYEKMQ (reference sequence). This CDR3 is 16 amino acids long. CDR3 bases: TGTGCCTGCAGCGGGCACGGGGGCCGTGACCAAGAGACCCAGTACTTC. Protein: CACSGHGGRDQETQYF. Using reference TRBV13 and TRBJ2-5 for the parts outside the CDR3, the full variable domain is AAGVIQSPRHLIKEKRETATLKCYPIPRHDTVYWYQQGPGQDPQFLISFYEKMQSDKGSIPDRFSAQQFSDYHSELNMSSLELGDSALYFCACSGHGGRDQETQYFGPGTRLLVL.

The V and J genes are TRBV7-2 and TRBJ2-1; weak D call: TRBD1 (5 bases). The CDR3 loop spans 17 amino acids. Between the trimmed V and J ends, which lost 5 bases and 2 bases, there was a span of 19 bases. CDR1 SGHTA and CDR2 FQGNSA come from the germline V gene. CDR3 protein: CASSPPVGHITYNEQFF. The CDR3, as DNA: TGTGCCAGCAGCCCGCCCGTAGGACACATAACCTACAATGAGCAGTTCTTC. The full variable domain, completed using reference TRBV7-2 and TRBJ2-1, is GAGVSQSPSNKVTEKGKDVELRCDPISGHTALYWYRQSLGQGLEFLIYFQGNSAPDKSGLPSDRFSAERTGGSVSTLTIQRTQQEDSAVYLCASSPPVGHITYNEQFFGPGTRLTVL.

Turning to this clonotype: Germline and junction disagree at one end, which may indicate a read error. This chain joins TRBV27 and TRBJ2-3; D is possibly TRBD2 (6 bases). CDR1 is MNHEY and CDR2 is SMNVEV in the germline V gene (reference sequence). CDR3 length: 15 amino acids. The DNA for the CDR3 is TGTGCCAGCAGGCAGCGGGTAGGACCCAAAGATACGCAGTATTTC. Protein sequence: CASRQRVGPKDTQYF.

J is TRBJ2-4 and V is TRBV28, with D tentatively TRBD2 (6 bases). Trimming shortened V by 11 bases and J by 0 bases, and 17 bases separated the two germline ends. This CDR3 comprises 15 residues. Per germline, CDR1 MDHEN and CDR2 SYDVKM. DNA for the CDR3: TGTGCCCGCGGTTCGGGGGTGAGAGCCAAAAACATTCAGTACTTC. Its translation: CARGSGVRAKNIQYF.

In nucleotides, the CDR3 is TGTGCCAGCAGTCTTCGACCGCCGAACACTGAAGCTTTCTTT. Amino acid sequence: CASSLRPPNTEAFF. The gene calls are TRBV11-2 and TRBJ1-1; no clear D gene. CDR3 size: 14 residues. The germline V and J ends were trimmed by 6 bases and 1 base, with 12 bases remaining between them. Germline-derived CDR1 and CDR2 are SGHAT and FQNNGV.

V and J are TRBV6-1 and TRBJ2-1; TRBD1 might be the D (5 bases). The V end was cut by 4 bases, the J end by 7 bases, with 11 bases between. Germline-derived CDR1 and CDR2 are MNHNS and SASEGT. This CDR3 comprises 13 residues. The CDR3 bases are TGTGCCAGCAGTGTAGGACAACGAAATGAGCAGTTCTTC. This encodes CASSVGQRNEQFF.

The sample holds many counts of this clonotype. The CDR3 sequence is CASSLTSAYSYNEQFF. The CDR3 bases are TGTGCCAGCAGCCTGACTAGCGCTTACTCCTACAATGAGCAGTTCTTC. The chain recombines TRBV11-3 with TRBJ2-1; 8 bases align to TRBD2. This CDR3 region has 16 residues. CDR1 is SGHNT, CDR2 YENEEA, per germline. V lost 5 bases, J lost 0 bases, and 6 bases stayed unmatched.

This clonotype was picked up a small number of times. The V and J genes are TRBV20-1 and TRBJ2-2; 7 bases align to TRBD2. The CDR3 is 14 amino acids. Trimming removed 1 base from V and 1 base from J; junction bases left unmatched: 0. Germline loops: CDR1 DFQATT, CDR2 SNEGSKA (reference sequence). The CDR3 loop reads CSARASGNTGELFF. CDR3 DNA sequence: TGCAGTGCTAGAGCTAGCGGGAACACCGGGGAGCTGTTTTTT.

The J gene is TRBJ2-1, the V gene TRBV5-1; 13 bases are a match to TRBD2. This CDR3 is built from 17 residues. The V gene's germline CDR1 is SGHRS and CDR2 YFSETQ. V shed 5 bases and J 7 bases; nucleotides not matched to a gene: 12. The CDR3 coding sequence is TGCGCCAGCAGTCCGGAGGGACTAGCGGGAATTCGGAATGAGCAGTTCTTC. It encodes CASSPEGLAGIRNEQFF.

In regard to this clonotype: This is likely a read error, given that the CDR3 carries no conserved phenylalanine or tryptophan at its end. The chain links TRBV11-3 to TRBJ2-5; 8 bases align to TRBD1. Germline V lookup: CDR1 SGHNT, CDR2 YENEEA. CDR3 size: 13 residues. The CDR3 bases are TGTGCCAGCAGCCAGGGACAGGAAGAGACGCAGTACGTC. Residues: CASSQGQEETQYV.

This clonotype appeared a few times. CDR3 region: CASSQNLAGVSYNEQFF. DNA of the CDR3: TGCGCCAGCAGCCAAAACCTAGCGGGAGTTAGCTACAATGAGCAGTTCTTC. This chain links TRBV4-1 with TRBJ2-1; 10 bases align to TRBD2. CDR1 and CDR2 from the germline V gene are MGHRA and YSYEKL. The junction had 7 bases not matched to a gene; V was cut back by 2 bases and J by 3 bases. CDR3 length: 17 residues.

With respect to this clonotype: A read error may produce the germline difference seen at one junction end. J is TRBJ2-4 and V is TRBV27; 8 nucleotides agree with TRBD1. Germline loops: CDR1 MNHEY, CDR2 SMNVEV (reference sequence). The CDR3 is made up of 13 amino acids. The DNA of the CDR3 is TGCGTCAGGGGGCTACGAGTCAAAGACACGCAGTACTTT. This translates into CVRGLRVKDTQYF.

V and J are TRBV6-1 and TRBJ2-2; TRBD2 is a possible D gene (6 bases). Germline-derived CDR1 and CDR2 are MNHNS and SASEGT. The CDR3 is made up of 16 amino acids. Trimming pared 3 bases from V and 6 bases from J, leaving 17 bases between. CDR3 amino acids: CASSEEEGQGAGELFF. The CDR3 nucleotides read TGTGCCAGCAGTGAGGAGGAGGGCCAGGGTGCCGGGGAGCTGTTTTTT.

V usage is TRBV10-2 and J usage is TRBJ2-5; a possible D gene is TRBD2 (6 bases). This CDR3 spans 15 amino acids. V was pared by 11 bases and J by 11 bases, with 30 bases between. Germline V gene lookup returns CDR1 WSHSY and CDR2 SAAADI. The DNA for the CDR3 is TGCGCCGGGGGGACGAGGGGCCGGGACCCAGATACGCAGTACTTC. Its protein is CAGGTRGRDPDTQYF.